These 6 T cell receptor beta chains were all obtained from the same sample, sequenced in a study of CXCR3 chemokines and chemotherapy response in bladder cancer. TCRdb independently ran MiXCR on the PCR reads; one entry per CDR3 protein. Seen here are under 3,500 distinct CDR3 sequences, roughly a quarter observed once, and the top ten hold roughly 15%. The material was obtained from a patient whose treatment included neoadjuvant chemotherapy. The source is a human donor with bladder cancer that did not respond to neoadjuvant chemotherapy.

About this clonotype: One base separates it from a far larger clone, so it is likely a read error. V usage is TRBV10-3 and J usage is TRBJ2-2; D may be TRBD1 (6 bases). This CDR3 spans 15 amino acids. Between the trimmed V and J ends, which lost 5 bases and 1 base, there was a span of 11 bases. In germline, CDR1 is ENHRY, CDR2 SYGVKD. CDR3 loop: CAISYRTVNTGELFF. The DNA of the CDR3 is TGTGCCATCAGTTACCGGACAGTGAACACCGGGGAGCTGTTTTTT.

Sample share makes this clonotype medium-sized. In DNA form, the CDR3 reads TGTGCCAGTTGGACAGGGATGAAAAATCAGCCCCAGCATTTT. Its protein product is CASWTGMKNQPQHF. V gene TRBV6-6 combines with J gene TRBJ1-5; 8 nucleotides line up with TRBD1. Germline-derived CDR1 and CDR2 are MNHNY and SVGAGI (reference sequence). The CDR3 contains 14 residues. With 9 bases clipped from V and 4 bases from J, the junction kept 8 bases outside the gene matches.

This clonotype was recorded at least ten times. This chain joins TRBV11-2 and TRBJ1-5; D gene uncertain. The CDR3 covers 15 residues. Germline values: CDR1 SGHAT, CDR2 FQNNGV. The V gene lost 2 bases and the J gene lost 5 bases, with 13 bases spanning the gap. CDR3 bases: TGTGCCAGCAGCTTATCTAGTACGGCGGATCAGCCCCAGCATTTT. Protein sequence: CASSLSSTADQPQHF.

In regard to this clonotype: A single base is all that separates this from a far larger clone, so a read error is likely. The chain uses TRBV18 and TRBJ2-1; either TRBD1 or TRBD2 may supply D (5 bases each). CDR3 length equals 14 residues. V lost 5 bases, J lost 10 bases, and 18 bases lay in between. Germline CDR1 KGHSH, CDR2 LQKENI. CDR3 residues: CASSTRDGTYEQFF. The CDR3 coding sequence is TGTGCCAGCTCAACCCGGGACGGGACCTACGAGCAGTTCTTC.

This clonotype is medium-sized (0.01 to 0.1%) by share. The chain joins TRBV6-1 to TRBJ2-2; D perhaps matches TRBD1 (5 bases). The CDR3 has 17 residues. CDR1 is MNHNS, CDR2 SASEGT, per germline. The V gene lost 0 bases and the J gene lost 1 base, with 12 bases spanning the gap. The CDR3 bases are TGTGCCAGCAGTGAAGCGCTCGAGACAGAGAACACCGGGGAGCTGTTTTTT. It translates to CASSEALETENTGELFF.

This clonotype is deemed medium-sized. The V call is TRBV6-2 or TRBV6-3, the J call TRBJ2-7; D is possibly TRBD1 or TRBD2 (7 bases each). The CDR3 is 15 residues long. Germline loops: CDR1 MNHEY, CDR2 SVGEGT. With 5 bases removed from V and 5 bases from J, the gap between germline ends came to 19 bases. This CDR3 is CASSLPGGGPNEQYF. The CDR3 region has the DNA TGTGCCAGCAGTCTCCCAGGGGGGGGCCCCAACGAGCAGTACTTC.